Sequencing of this T cell receptor beta chain was carried out in a study of blood T cell repertoires in COVID-19. Study context: The study drew acute and convalescent COVID-19 samples from the United States, Italy and Spain. Sources were T cells, B-cell-depleted T cells, or PBMCs; the material itself was cDNA or gDNA.

Trimming removed 3 bases at V and 8 bases at J, with 20 bases between. Germline CDR1 is DFQATT and CDR2 is SNEGSKA (reference sequence). This CDR3 is built from 15 residues. Original data processing: Quantification of nucleated cells was approximated via reference gene primer amplification. Some clones are missing from TCRdb's copy, which holds only in-frame ones; the method was immunoSEQ multiplex PCR. V, J and clone size were drawn from that table, and D and trimming were deduced from the DNA. The repertoire has tens of thousands of clones, approximately 84% of them found once; the top ten carry 8.8%.

Specimen: peripheral blood. The chain joins TRBV20-1 to TRBJ2-1, with D perhaps TRBD2 (6 bases). The sequence was collected from a man in his fifties or sixties with acute or convalescent COVID-19. The CDR3 is CSASSPGLAVDEQFF. CDR3 DNA: TGCAGTGCTAGTTCTCCGGGACTCGCGGTGGATGAGCAGTTCTTC.